The 24 T cell receptor beta chains below were found in one sample sequenced in a study of T cell responses to AZD1222 COVID-19 vaccine. Profiled with immunoSEQ multiplex PCR; TCRdb holds only in-frame clones, not every one. Of approximately 140,000 clones in the sample, roughly 90% were seen once. The source was peripheral blood, collected on day 0 of AZD1222 vaccination. Receptors were obtained from an adult in good health.

This clone was seen once. The chain combines TRBV25-1 with TRBJ1-2; TRBD1 agrees at 7 bases. The CDR3 is made up of 13 amino acids. Germline V CDR1 and CDR2: MGHDK, SYGVNS. CDR3 nucleotide sequence: TGTGCTACCCGGCAGGGGGAGGACTATGGCTACACCTTC. It is translated as CATRQGEDYGYTF.

The chain carries TRBV6-2 or TRBV6-3 and TRBJ1-1, with D maybe TRBD1 (6 bases). V was trimmed by 2 bases and J by 11 bases, leaving 18 bases between them. Germline assignment: CDR1 MNHEY and CDR2 SVGEGT. This CDR3 region has 14 residues. CDR3 region: CASSYPGTTGLAFF. The CDR3 DNA reads as TGTGCCAGCAGTTACCCTGGAACTACAGGGTTGGCTTTCTTT.

This clone has a single count. The rearrangement uses TRBV14 and TRBJ2-1; no clear D. Germline V gene data show CDR1 as SGHDN and CDR2 as FVKESK. CDR3 length: 12 amino acids. The V gene lost 2 bases and the J gene lost 10 bases, with 9 bases spanning the gap. The CDR3 coding sequence is TGTGCCAGCAGCCAAATTCTCGAGGAGCAGTTCTTC. As protein: CASSQILEEQFF.

This rearrangement joins TRBV7-9 to TRBJ1-2; no clear D. Germline CDR1 is SEHNR and CDR2 is FQNEAQ (reference sequence). The V gene lost 2 bases and the J gene lost 4 bases, with 5 bases spanning the gap. CDR3 length: 12 amino acids. Here the CDR3 reads CASSLYSYGYTF. CDR3 sequence (DNA): TGTGCCAGCAGCTTATACAGCTATGGCTACACCTTC.

The V and J genes are TRBV21-1 and TRBJ1-2; TRBD1, as called in the table, went unchecked against the DNA. TRBV21-1 is a listed pseudogene. The CDR3 covers 14 residues. CDR3 in amino acids: CASSKTGDNYGYTF. The CDR3, as DNA: TGTGCCAGCAGCAAGACAGGGGATAACTATGGCTACACCTTC.

The chain links TRBV19 to TRBJ2-2, with D perhaps TRBD2 (6 bases). CDR1 and CDR2 (germline): LNHDA, SQIVND (reference sequence). V dropped 6 bases and J dropped 3 bases, with 29 bases sitting between them. This CDR3 has 20 amino acids. In DNA, the CDR3 is TGTGCCAGTAGCCGAAGTGGGACCTCGTTGGGACTGTTCTACACCGGGGAGCTGTTTTTT. It translates to CASSRSGTSLGLFYTGELFF.

The chain has TRBV25-1 and TRBJ1-4; D perhaps matches TRBD1 (5 bases). This CDR3 contains 15 residues. From germline, CDR1 is MGHDK and CDR2 SYGVNS. V was pared by 8 bases and J by 6 bases, with 19 bases between. The CDR3 bases are TGTGCCAGCGGCCGGGGACTAAGAAGGGATGAAAAACTGTTTTTT. It yields the protein CASGRGLRRDEKLFF.

This chain joins TRBV19 and TRBJ1-1; TRBD1 is a possible D gene (5 bases). The CDR3 has 15 residues. Germline values: CDR1 LNHDA, CDR2 SQIVND (reference sequence). Trimming removed 1 base at V and 0 bases at J, with 9 bases between. The CDR3 DNA follows: TGTGCCAGTAGTATAGCCGCGGGGCTGAACACTGAAGCTTTCTTT. Its translation: CASSIAAGLNTEAFF.

This clone was seen once. V and J are TRBV4-1 and TRBJ1-4, with D perhaps matching TRBD1 (5 bases). With 1 base removed from V and 8 bases from J, the gap between germline ends came to 14 bases. CDR1 is MGHRA and CDR2 is YSYEKL in the germline V gene. The CDR3 totals 15 residues. The CDR3 DNA is TGCGCCAGCAGCCAAGTTGTGGGGCTGCGGGAAAAACTGTTTTTT. Its translation is CASSQVVGLREKLFF.

The chain has TRBV2 and TRBJ2-2; D perhaps matches TRBD2 (5 bases). Trimming removed 5 bases from V and 6 bases from J, with 10 bases in between. Germline CDR1 SNHLY, CDR2 FYNNEI. CDR3 length equals 13 residues. The CDR3 loop is CASSSPGAGELFF. CDR3 sequence (DNA): TGTGCCAGCAGTTCACCCGGGGCCGGGGAGCTGTTTTTT.

The chain combines TRBV13 with TRBJ2-7; unclear D gene. The CDR3 runs 12 residues. Germline-derived CDR1 and CDR2 are PRHDT and FYEKMQ (reference sequence). V was cut by 1 base and J by 6 bases, with 7 bases left in between. CDR3 coding DNA: TGTGCCAGCAGCTTAGAACGACGCGAGCAGTACTTC. Encoded protein: CASSLERREQYF.

The rearrangement uses TRBV11-2 and TRBJ1-3, with unresolved D. Germline V CDR1 and CDR2: SGHAT, FQNNGV. This CDR3 comprises 12 residues. The V end lost 5 bases, the J end lost 7 bases, and 9 bases lay between the germline ends. CDR3 residues: CASSRLGNTIYF. Written as DNA, the CDR3 is TGTGCCAGCAGCCGTCTCGGGAACACCATATATTTT.

V and J are TRBV6-5 and TRBJ2-3; D is unclear. There are 12 residues in the CDR3. The germline V and J ends were trimmed by 8 bases and 0 bases, with 6 bases remaining between them. CDR1 is MNHEY, CDR2 SVGAGI, per germline. The CDR3 protein is CASGVSTDTQYF. DNA of the CDR3: TGTGCCAGCGGGGTAAGCACAGATACGCAGTATTTT.

The CDR3: CAIRGRSGNTIYF. The CDR3 DNA reads as TGTGCCATCAGAGGGAGATCTGGAAACACCATATATTTT. The rearrangement uses TRBV10-3 and TRBJ1-3; D gene ambiguous. This CDR3 contains 13 residues. V lost 6 bases and J lost 1, with 7 bases in between. Germline loops: CDR1 ENHRY, CDR2 SYGVKD.

This clone appeared a few times. CDR3 in DNA: TGTGCCACCAGTGGGGTAGGGTCCACCGGGGAGCTGTTTTTT. This sequence encodes CATSGVGSTGELFF. The chain couples TRBV24-1 to TRBJ2-2; D gene uncertain. V lost 5 bases, J lost 4 bases, and 10 bases lay in between. Germline CDR1 KGHDR, CDR2 SFDVKD. CDR3 size: 14 residues.

The chain carries TRBV19 and TRBJ2-3; D is unclear. The CDR3 has 13 residues. Germline V gene lookup returns CDR1 LNHDA and CDR2 SQIVND (reference sequence). Trimming stripped 6 bases from V and 4 bases from J, with 11 bases between. The CDR3 loop is CASSLSKADTQYF. Here the CDR3 DNA reads TGTGCCAGTAGCCTTTCTAAGGCAGATACGCAGTATTTT.

This chain uses TRBV7-8 with TRBJ2-2; TRBD1 matches 7 bases. This CDR3 region has 16 residues. The germline gives CDR1 SGHVS, CDR2 FQNEAQ. V dropped 2 bases and J dropped 0; count of bases not matched to a gene: 3. CDR3 in amino acids: CASSLSGTANTGELFF. The CDR3 DNA reads as TGTGCCAGCAGCTTATCCGGGACAGCGAACACCGGGGAGCTGTTTTTT.

The CDR3 protein is CATSRGSQGVRNTEAFF. In DNA, the CDR3 is TGTGCCACCAGCAGAGGCTCCCAGGGGGTAAGGAACACTGAAGCTTTCTTT. The V call is TRBV15, the J call TRBJ1-1; TRBD1 matches 7 bases. CDR1 is LNHNV and CDR2 is YYDKDF in the germline V gene (reference sequence). Trimming cost V 1 base and J 1 base; bases outside gene matches: 9. The CDR3 consists of 17 residues.

The J gene is TRBJ1-1, the V gene TRBV6-5, with D maybe TRBD1 (6 bases). The germline gives CDR1 MNHEY, CDR2 SVGAGI. V was clipped by 6 bases and J by 4 bases, with 12 bases between them. This CDR3 contains 13 residues. CDR3 protein: CASSQGLGTEAFF. The CDR3, as DNA: TGTGCCAGCAGCCAGGGGCTAGGCACTGAAGCTTTCTTT.

This clone was found once. The chain recombines TRBV4-2 with TRBJ1-4, with 8 bases that match TRBD1. J was trimmed by 2 bases and V by 5 bases; bases with no gene match: 7. From germline, CDR1 is LGHNA and CDR2 YNFKEQ. CDR3 size: 16 residues. This chain's CDR3 is CASSFTQGATNEKLFF. CDR3 sequence (DNA): TGTGCCAGCAGCTTCACCCAGGGGGCTACTAATGAAAAACTGTTTTTT.

This sequence joins TRBV7-9 and TRBJ2-7, with D perhaps matching TRBD1 (6 bases). CDR1 and CDR2 from the germline V gene are SEHNR and FQNEAQ (reference sequence). CDR3 length equals 15 residues. The V gene lost 4 bases and the J gene lost 0 bases, with 13 bases spanning the gap. The DNA for the CDR3 is TGTGCCAGCAGCTCCCGGGACAAATCCTCCTACGAGCAGTACTTC. Amino acid sequence: CASSSRDKSSYEQYF.

The J gene is TRBJ2-7, the V gene TRBV7-8; D possibly matches TRBD1 or TRBD2 (5 bases each). Germline V CDR1 and CDR2: SGHVS, FQNEAQ. CDR3 length equals 14 residues. V gave up 7 bases and J gave up 2 bases, with 15 bases separating them. DNA of the CDR3: TGTGCCAGCACCCTGAGGGACCCCACCTACGAGCAGTACTTC. Translation: CASTLRDPTYEQYF.

The CDR3 DNA follows: TGTGCCAGTATAGCGGGAGGCACAGATACGCAGTATTTT. Translating it yields CASIAGGTDTQYF. The V call is TRBV28, the J call TRBJ2-3; TRBD2 matches 9 bases. Germline assignment: CDR1 MDHEN and CDR2 SYDVKM. V dropped 9 bases and J dropped 1; count of bases not matched to a gene: 2. CDR3 size: 13 residues.

The CDR3 loop reads CASSLNKGQLYEQFF. Here the CDR3 DNA reads TGTGCCAGCAGCTTAAATAAGGGACAGCTTTATGAGCAGTTCTTC. The chain couples TRBV11-3 to TRBJ2-1; 7 nucleotides line up with TRBD1. CDR1 is SGHNT and CDR2 is YENEEA in the germline V gene. The CDR3 sequence is 15 residues long. The junction had 9 bases not matched to a gene; V was cut back by 2 bases and J by 8 bases.